These 22 T cell receptor beta chains were all obtained from the same sample, sequenced in a study of CD8 T cells in Susac syndrome. The RNA, roughly 0.45 to 1 ug, was put through reverse transcription using random hexamers. TCRdb analysed the immunoSEQ multiplex PCR reads with MiXCR anew, one entry per CDR3 protein. The sample carries about 160,000 distinct CDR3 sequences, 92% recorded once. Sample: CD4+ T cells from PBMCs. All receptors come from a human donor in good health.

This clonotype was detected only a few times. V and J are TRBV6-5 and TRBJ1-1; D call uncertain. V lost 2 bases and J lost 0, with 4 bases in between. Germline CDR1 reads MNHEY; CDR2 reads SVGAGI. The CDR3 length is 13 residues. This CDR3 reads CASSYVVNTEAFF. CDR3 in DNA: TGTGCCAGCAGTTACGTTGTGAACACTGAAGCTTTCTTT.

The V and J genes are TRBV20-1 and TRBJ2-7; maybe TRBD1 (6 bases). The germline gives CDR1 DFQATT, CDR2 SNEGSKA (reference sequence). V was clipped by 0 bases and J by 3 bases, with 15 bases between them. The CDR3 loop spans 15 amino acids. CDR3 sequence: CSARDGGAGVYEQYF. The CDR3 bases are TGCAGTGCTAGAGATGGTGGGGCAGGGGTCTACGAGCAGTACTTC.

The chain links TRBV5-1 to TRBJ2-1; either TRBD1 or TRBD2 may fit D (7 bases each). Trimming removed 2 bases from V and 8 bases from J, with 17 bases in between. CDR3 size: 15 residues. Germline V gene lookup returns CDR1 SGHRS and CDR2 YFSETQ. DNA of the CDR3: TGCGCCAGCAGCTTTAGCAGCCAGGGGGGGGATGAGCAGTTCTTC. Protein sequence: CASSFSSQGGDEQFF.

The chain recombines TRBV3-1 with TRBJ1-1; TRBD1 might be the D (6 bases). This CDR3 region has 14 residues. Per the germline V gene, CDR1 is LGHDT and CDR2 is YNNKEL (reference sequence). Trimming removed 0 bases at V and 5 bases at J, with 10 bases between. CDR3 in DNA: TGTGCCAGCAGCCAAGAGGGGGCTCAGACTGAAGCTTTCTTT. Its protein is CASSQEGAQTEAFF.

The chain links TRBV28 to TRBJ2-1, with D maybe TRBD2 (5 bases). The ends were cut back, 6 bases at V and 4 bases at J, with 10 bases in the middle. This CDR3 has 13 amino acids. Germline assignment: CDR1 MDHEN and CDR2 SYDVKM. The CDR3 DNA is TGTGCCAGCAGACCGGACTTTTACAATGAGCAGTTCTTC. Translated: CASRPDFYNEQFF. Together with reference TRBV28 and TRBJ2-1, the CDR3 gives the full variable domain: DVKVTQSSRYLVKRTGEKVFLECVQDMDHENMFWYRQDPGLGLRLIYFSYDVKMKEKGDIPEGYSVSREKKERFSLILESASTNQTSMYLCASRPDFYNEQFFGPGTRLTVL.

This chain joins TRBV27 and TRBJ1-1, with 8 nucleotides matching TRBD1. J gave up 5 bases and V 5 bases, and 7 bases lay outside the gene matches. Germline loops: CDR1 MNHEY, CDR2 SMNVEV (reference sequence). The CDR3 is made up of 14 amino acids. The CDR3 nucleotides read TGTGCCAGCAGTGTCCTTACAGGGGGAACTGAAGCTTTCTTT. This sequence encodes CASSVLTGGTEAFF.

The genes are TRBV9 and TRBJ1-2, with a possible D match to TRBD1 (6 bases). V gave up 0 bases and J gave up 8 bases, with 17 bases separating them. Germline V gene sequence: CDR1 SGDLS, CDR2 YYNGEE. This CDR3 is built from 15 residues. The CDR3 nucleotides read TGTGCCAGCAGCGTAGAGGTCAGGGGTTTAGAAGGCTACACCTTC. Residues: CASSVEVRGLEGYTF.

The chain joins TRBV3-1 to TRBJ1-2; D is possibly TRBD1 (6 bases). In germline, CDR1 is LGHDT, CDR2 YNNKEL (reference sequence). Trimming cost V 4 bases and J 8 bases, with 14 bases left between them. CDR3 length: 13 amino acids. This chain's CDR3 is CASSRQSGGGYTF. The CDR3 coding sequence is TGTGCCAGCAGCCGCCAAAGTGGGGGCGGCTACACCTTC.

V gene TRBV28 combines with J gene TRBJ2-3; maybe TRBD2 (6 bases). Trimming stripped 6 bases from V and 0 bases from J, with 10 bases between. The germline V gene encodes CDR1 MDHEN and CDR2 SYDVKM. The CDR3 length is 14 residues. The CDR3, as DNA: TGTGCCAGCAGGGAGGGGACTAGCACAGATACGCAGTATTTT. It translates to CASREGTSTDTQYF.

This clonotype was found a few times. The chain is built from TRBV29-1 and TRBJ2-3; TRBD1 or TRBD2 may be the D gene (6 bases each). The CDR3 runs to 17 residues. V lost 3 bases and J 0 bases, leaving 19 bases between the germline ends. CDR1 and CDR2 from the germline V gene are SQVTM and ANQGSEA. The DNA of the CDR3 is TGCAGCGTTGAGAGGGTATACAGGGAGGCCAGCACAGATACGCAGTATTTT. As protein: CSVERVYREASTDTQYF.

This chain joins TRBV30 and TRBJ2-5; 9 nucleotides line up with TRBD1. The CDR3 runs to 15 residues. After removal of 0 bases from V and 5 bases from J, the junction contained 7 bases not matched to a gene. CDR1 is GTSNPN, CDR2 SVGIG, per germline (reference sequence). The CDR3 DNA sequence: TGTGCCTGGAGTGTATGGGACAGGGCCGCCGAGACCCAGTACTTC. Its protein is CAWSVWDRAAETQYF.

The chain links TRBV5-1 to TRBJ1-5; 8 nucleotides align to TRBD1. CDR1 and CDR2 from the germline V gene are SGHRS and YFSETQ. J lost 3 bases, V lost 3 bases, and 2 bases had no gene match. CDR3 length: 14 residues. CDR3 sequence reads: CASSSGQDNQPQHF. DNA for the CDR3: TGCGCCAGCAGCTCGGGACAGGACAATCAGCCCCAGCATTTT.

CDR3 in DNA: TGCAGTGCTGCCCAGGGTAGCAATCAGCCCCAGCATTTT. Its protein product is CSAAQGSNQPQHF. The chain carries TRBV20-1 and TRBJ1-5, with D tentatively TRBD1 (5 bases). V lost 5 bases and J lost 0, with 8 bases in between. The CDR3 consists of 13 residues. Germline values: CDR1 DFQATT, CDR2 SNEGSKA (reference sequence).

The chain uses TRBV5-1 and TRBJ1-1, with a possible D match to TRBD1 (6 bases). The CDR3 has 15 amino acids. The V end was cut by 4 bases, the J end by 4 bases, with 17 bases between. Per germline, CDR1 SGHRS and CDR2 YFSETQ. The DNA of the CDR3 is TGCGCCAGCAGCCAGATACAGGGTGGGGGCACTGAAGCTTTCTTT. Translated: CASSQIQGGGTEAFF.

The gene calls are TRBV7-2 and TRBJ1-2; D may be TRBD1 (5 bases). Per the germline V gene, CDR1 is SGHTA and CDR2 is FQGNSA. CDR3 length equals 13 residues. With 3 bases removed from V and 4 bases from J, the gap between germline ends came to 9 bases. Here the CDR3 reads CASSFTGFYGYTF. In DNA, the CDR3 is TGTGCCAGCAGCTTTACAGGTTTCTATGGCTACACCTTC. The full variable domain, in which reference TRBV7-2 and TRBJ1-2 provide the parts outside the CDR3, is GAGVSQSPSNKVTEKGKDVELRCDPISGHTALYWYRQSLGQGLEFLIYFQGNSAPDKSGLPSDRFSAERTGGSVSTLTIQRTQQEDSAVYLCASSFTGFYGYTFGSGTRLTVV.

The chain links TRBV3-1 to TRBJ1-1; D remains unclear. Germline values: CDR1 LGHDT, CDR2 YNNKEL (reference sequence). V was shortened by 4 bases and J by 0 bases, with 6 bases between the two germline ends. The CDR3 is 13 amino acids. CDR3 DNA: TGTGCCAGCAGCCTACAGTTGAACACTGAAGCTTTCTTT. Residues: CASSLQLNTEAFF.

This sequence joins TRBV27 and TRBJ2-5, with 7 bases identical to TRBD1. J gave up 4 bases and V 6 bases, and 8 bases lay outside the gene matches. Germline loops: CDR1 MNHEY, CDR2 SMNVEV (reference sequence). The CDR3 runs 14 residues. The CDR3: CASRYRGGLETQYF. The CDR3 DNA sequence: TGTGCCAGCAGATACAGGGGCGGGCTAGAGACCCAGTACTTC.

The chain employs TRBV11-3 and TRBJ2-1; 9 bases agree with TRBD2. This CDR3 has 18 residues. Looked up from germline, CDR1 is SGHNT and CDR2 is YENEEA. Germline trimming cut 0 bases from V and 3 bases from J; bases unmatched to any gene: 9. CDR3 sequence (DNA): TGTGCCAGCAGCTTAGATCAAGGGGGTAGCGGGAGCTACAATGAGCAGTTCTTC. Translation: CASSLDQGGSGSYNEQFF.

This chain joins TRBV10-3 and TRBJ1-2; TRBD1 agrees at 9 bases. V was pared by 0 bases and J by 2 bases, with 7 bases of the junction left unmatched. This CDR3 has 17 residues. Germline CDR1 is ENHRY and CDR2 is SYGVKD. As DNA, the CDR3 is TGTGCCATCAGTGAGTCTACAGGGGGCACCTTAAACTATGGCTACACCTTC. It encodes CAISESTGGTLNYGYTF.

On this clonotype itself: One junction end does not reproduce the germline sequence, and a read error may be involved. The genes are TRBV6-2 or TRBV6-3 and TRBJ2-6, with a possible D match to TRBD1 (6 bases). The CDR3 is made up of 13 amino acids. Germline assignment: CDR1 MNHEY and CDR2 SVGEGT. The CDR3 sequence: CASSYAGANVLIF. Written as DNA, the CDR3 is TGTGCCAGCAGTTACGCAGGGGCCAACGTCCTGATTTTC.

This clonotype was detected a few times. The chain joins TRBV7-9 to TRBJ2-1; 11 bases line up with TRBD2. Germline-derived CDR1 and CDR2 are SEHNR and FQNEAQ (reference sequence). V trimming: 6 bases; J trimming: 5 bases; junction bases outside the gene matches: 6. This CDR3 has 15 amino acids. The CDR3 DNA sequence: TGTGCCAGCAGTTCCGGGACTAGCGGCCACAATGAGCAGTTCTTC. Translating gives CASSSGTSGHNEQFF.

The chain uses TRBV7-9 and TRBJ1-5, with D hard to call. This CDR3 comprises 13 residues. The ends were cut back, 4 bases at V and 4 bases at J, with 8 bases in the middle. Germline V CDR1 and CDR2: SEHNR, FQNEAQ (reference sequence). In DNA, the CDR3 is TGTGCCAGCAGCTCTATACTAAATCAGCCCCAGCATTTT. Its protein is CASSSILNQPQHF. Filled out from reference TRBV7-9 and TRBJ1-5, the complete variable domain reads DTGVSQNPRHKITKRGQNVTFRCDPISEHNRLYWYRQTLGQGPEFLTYFQNEAQLEKSRLLSDRFSAERPKGSFSTLEIQRTEQGDSAMYLCASSSILNQPQHFGDGTRLSIL.